The entry that follows covers one T cell receptor (beta chain) sequence. The V gene's germline CDR1 is SGHAT and CDR2 FQNNGV. V shed 9 bases, J shed 2 bases, and the junction held 4 bases outside the gene matches. The CDR3 runs 13 residues. This entry belongs to a study of cytomegalovirus exposure and HLA in healthy donors. Vbeta (60) and Jbeta (13) primers were used in the PCR. Measured with immunoSEQ multiplex PCR; TCRdb has only the in-frame clones, and not every one. The sample contains tens of thousands of clones, about a tenth of which appear only once. Input material: PBMCs. The origin of this receptor is a man aged 55-75 years in good health and CMV-seropositive. The V call is TRBV11-2, the J call TRBJ2-3; 8 bases map to TRBD1. The CDR3 spells CASGQGNTDTQYF. The CDR3 DNA sequence: TGTGCCAGTGGACAGGGTAACACAGATACGCAGTATTTT.